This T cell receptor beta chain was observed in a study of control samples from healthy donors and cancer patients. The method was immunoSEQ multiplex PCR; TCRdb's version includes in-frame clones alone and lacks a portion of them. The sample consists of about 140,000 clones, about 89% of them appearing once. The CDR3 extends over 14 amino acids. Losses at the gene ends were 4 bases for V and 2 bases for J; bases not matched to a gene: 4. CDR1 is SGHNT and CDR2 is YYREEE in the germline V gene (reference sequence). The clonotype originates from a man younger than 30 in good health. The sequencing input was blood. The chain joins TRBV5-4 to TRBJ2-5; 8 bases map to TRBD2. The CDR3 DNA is TGTGCCAGCAGCAGAGTAGCGGGACAAGAGACCCAGTACTTC. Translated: CASSRVAGQETQYF.